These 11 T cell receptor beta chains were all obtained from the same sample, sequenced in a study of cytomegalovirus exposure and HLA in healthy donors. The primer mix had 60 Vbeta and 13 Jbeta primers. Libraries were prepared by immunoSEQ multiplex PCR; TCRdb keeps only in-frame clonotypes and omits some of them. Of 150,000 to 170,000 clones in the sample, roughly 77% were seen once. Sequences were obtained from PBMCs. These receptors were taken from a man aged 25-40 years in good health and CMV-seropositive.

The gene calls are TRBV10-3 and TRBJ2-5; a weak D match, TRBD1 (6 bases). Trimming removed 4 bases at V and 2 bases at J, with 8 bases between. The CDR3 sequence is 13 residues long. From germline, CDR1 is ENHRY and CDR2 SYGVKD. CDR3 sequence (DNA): TGTGCCATCAGTGTTCAGGGGCAAGAGACCCAGTACTTC. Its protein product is CAISVQGQETQYF.

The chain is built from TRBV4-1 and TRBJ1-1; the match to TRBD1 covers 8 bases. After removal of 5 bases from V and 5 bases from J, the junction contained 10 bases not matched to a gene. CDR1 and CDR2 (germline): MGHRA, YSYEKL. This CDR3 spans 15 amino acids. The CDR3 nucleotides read TGCGCCAGCAGCACATGGACAGGGAGAAGGACTGAAGCTTTCTTT. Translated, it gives CASSTWTGRRTEAFF.

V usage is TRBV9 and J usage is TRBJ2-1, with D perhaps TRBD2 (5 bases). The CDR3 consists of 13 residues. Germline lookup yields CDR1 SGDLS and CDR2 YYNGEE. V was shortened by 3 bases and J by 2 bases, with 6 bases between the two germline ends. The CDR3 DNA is TGTGCCAGCAGCGAGCGGACCTACAATGAGCAGTTCTTC. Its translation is CASSERTYNEQFF.

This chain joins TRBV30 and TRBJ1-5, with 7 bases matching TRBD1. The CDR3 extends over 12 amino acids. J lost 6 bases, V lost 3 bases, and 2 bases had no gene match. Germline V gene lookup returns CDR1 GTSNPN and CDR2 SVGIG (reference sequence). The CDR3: CAWRQGRQPQHF. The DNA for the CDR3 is TGTGCCTGGAGACAGGGGCGTCAGCCCCAGCATTTT.

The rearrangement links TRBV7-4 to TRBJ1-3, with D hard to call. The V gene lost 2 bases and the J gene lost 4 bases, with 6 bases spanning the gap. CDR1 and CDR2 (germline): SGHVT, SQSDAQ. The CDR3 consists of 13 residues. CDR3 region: CASSLCLGNTIYF. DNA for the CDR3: TGTGCCAGCAGCTTATGTCTCGGAAACACCATATATTTT.

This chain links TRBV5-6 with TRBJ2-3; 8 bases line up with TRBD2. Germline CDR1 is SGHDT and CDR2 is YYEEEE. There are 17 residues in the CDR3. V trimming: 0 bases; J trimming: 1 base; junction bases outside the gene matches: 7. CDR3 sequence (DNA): TGTGCCAGCAGCTTGGAGTCGGCGGGAGGTGGCACAGATACGCAGTATTTT. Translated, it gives CASSLESAGGGTDTQYF.

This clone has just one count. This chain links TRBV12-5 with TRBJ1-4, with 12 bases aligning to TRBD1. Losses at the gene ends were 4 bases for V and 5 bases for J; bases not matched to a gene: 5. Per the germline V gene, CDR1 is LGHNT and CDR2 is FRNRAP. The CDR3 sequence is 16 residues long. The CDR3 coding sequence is TGTGCTAGTGGTTCGGGACAGGGGGCACGGAATGAAAAACTGTTTTTT. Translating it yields CASGSGQGARNEKLFF.

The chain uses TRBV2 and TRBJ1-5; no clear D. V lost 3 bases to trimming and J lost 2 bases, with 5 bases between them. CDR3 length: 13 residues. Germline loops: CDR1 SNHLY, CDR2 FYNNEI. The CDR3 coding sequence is TGTGCCAGCAGTGATCGGGGCAATCAGCCCCAGCATTTT. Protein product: CASSDRGNQPQHF.

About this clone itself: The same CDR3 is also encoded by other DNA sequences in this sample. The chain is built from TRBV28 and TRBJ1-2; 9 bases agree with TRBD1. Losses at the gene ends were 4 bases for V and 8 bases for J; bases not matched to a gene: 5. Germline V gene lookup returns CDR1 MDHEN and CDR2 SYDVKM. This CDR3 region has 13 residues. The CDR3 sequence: CASSSGQGGGYTF. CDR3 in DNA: TGTGCCAGCAGTTCGGGACAGGGTGGGGGCTACACCTTC.

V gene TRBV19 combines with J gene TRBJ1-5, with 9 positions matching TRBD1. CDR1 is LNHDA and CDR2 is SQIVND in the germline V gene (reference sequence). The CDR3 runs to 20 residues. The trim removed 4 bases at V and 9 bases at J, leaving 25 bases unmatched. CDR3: CASSTTSPRDRATRNTPQHF. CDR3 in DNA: TGTGCCAGTAGTACAACGAGCCCCCGGGACAGGGCGACCCGAAATACGCCCCAGCATTTT.

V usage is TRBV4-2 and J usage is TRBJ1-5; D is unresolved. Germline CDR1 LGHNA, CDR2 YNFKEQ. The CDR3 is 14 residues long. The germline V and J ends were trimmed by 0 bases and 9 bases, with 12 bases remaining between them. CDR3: CASSQEGWAGPQHF. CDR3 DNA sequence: TGTGCCAGCAGCCAAGAGGGGTGGGCGGGGCCCCAGCATTTT.